Listed below are T cell receptor beta chains from one sample, sequenced in a study of cytomegalovirus exposure and HLA in healthy donors. Clones were read by immunoSEQ multiplex PCR, and TCRdb kept only the in-frame ones, dropping some. Recorded for this sample: approximately 50,000 clones. Sequencing was performed on PBMCs. The source of these receptors is a female donor in good health and CMV-seronegative. CDR3s include the opening cysteine and the closing phenylalanine or tryptophan. Fields, in order: D gene, J gene, V gene, CDR3 protein, CDR3 DNA. The D gene is left open where the match is weak.

D: TRBD1
J: TRBJ2-1
V: TRBV19
CDR3: CASSHPGGTGVNEQFF
DNA: TGTGCCAGTAGCCATCCAGGAGGGACAGGGGTCAATGAGCAGTTCTTC

D: .
J: TRBJ1-2
V: TRBV29-1
CDR3: CSVGGTLYGYTF
DNA: TGCAGCGTTGGTGGGACACTATATGGCTACACCTTC

D: .
J: TRBJ1-3
V: TRBV30
CDR3: CAWSVLTVGNTIYF
DNA: TGTGCCTGGAGTGTACTGACAGTTGGAAACACCATATATTTT

D: TRBD1
J: TRBJ2-6
V: TRBV5-1
CDR3: CASSPGTGISGANVLTF
DNA: TGCGCCAGCAGCCCCGGGACAGGGATATCTGGGGCCAACGTCCTGACTTTC

D: TRBD1
J: TRBJ1-4
V: TRBV5-1
CDR3: CASSGYGTGTNEKLFF
DNA: TGCGCCAGCAGCGGTTATGGGACAGGTACTAATGAAAAACTGTTTTTT

D: TRBD1
J: TRBJ1-2
V: TRBV19
CDR3: CASREARGRNYGYTF
DNA: TGTGCCAGTAGGGAAGCAAGGGGGCGGAACTATGGCTACACCTTC

D: .
J: TRBJ2-1
V: TRBV5-1
CDR3: CASSLEPGSSYNEQFF
DNA: TGCGCCAGCAGCTTGGAGCCGGGTAGCTCCTACAATGAGCAGTTCTTC

D: .
J: TRBJ2-5
V: TRBV29-1
CDR3: CSVVEQGRQETQYF
DNA: TGCAGCGTCGTCGAACAGGGCCGTCAAGAGACCCAGTACTTC

D: TRBD2
J: TRBJ2-3
V: TRBV12-5
CDR3: CASGPSFEREGDTQYF
DNA: TGTGCTAGTGGCCCCTCGTTCGAGCGGGAGGGCGATACGCAGTATTTT

D: .
J: TRBJ2-7
V: TRBV6-5
CDR3: CASSYSAGHPAYEQYF
DNA: TGTGCCAGCAGTTACTCGGCAGGACACCCCGCCTACGAGCAGTACTTC

D: .
J: TRBJ1-1
V: TRBV15
CDR3: CATSARKLTDMNTEAFF
DNA: TGTGCCACCAGCGCACGTAAACTGACAGATATGAACACTGAAGCTTTCTTT

D: .
J: TRBJ1-6
V: TRBV30
CDR3: CAWTGDRSPLHF
DNA: TGTGCCTGGACAGGGGACCGCTCACCCCTACACTTT

D: TRBD1
J: TRBJ1-1
V: TRBV19
CDR3: CASSSFEQGHGEAFF
DNA: TGTGCCAGTAGCTCATTCGAACAGGGGCATGGTGAAGCTTTCTTT

D: .
J: TRBJ2-1
V: TRBV19
CDR3: CASSKQAIHISYNEQFF
DNA: TGTGCCAGTAGTAAGCAAGCAATCCATATCTCCTACAATGAGCAGTTCTTC

D: .
J: TRBJ2-7
V: TRBV7-3
CDR3: CASSLSYRVGEQYF
DNA: TGTGCCAGCAGCTTAAGTTACAGGGTCGGCGAGCAGTACTTC

D: .
J: TRBJ2-2
V: TRBV12-5
CDR3: CASGFLAGSNTGELFF
DNA: TGTGCTAGTGGTTTTCTGGCGGGTTCGAACACCGGGGAGCTGTTTTTT

D: .
J: TRBJ1-1
V: TRBV4-1
CDR3: CASSQRSNSNTEAFF
DNA: TGCGCCAGCAGCCAGCGGTCCAATTCGAACACTGAAGCTTTCTTT

D: .
J: TRBJ1-4
V: TRBV5-4
CDR3: CASSLGTGQNEKLFF
DNA: TGTGCCAGCAGCTTGGGAACGGGACAAAATGAAAAACTGTTTTTT

D: TRBD2
J: TRBJ2-1
V: TRBV7-6
CDR3: CASSPSGRYNEQFF
DNA: TGTGCCAGCAGCCCTAGCGGGAGGTACAATGAGCAGTTCTTC

D: .
J: TRBJ2-7
V: TRBV28
CDR3: CASSPLAMITYEQYF
DNA: TGTGCCAGCAGTCCACTAGCTATGATCACCTACGAGCAGTACTTC

D: TRBD1
J: TRBJ2-7
V: TRBV5-6
CDR3: CASSLRRGTGWYEQYF
DNA: TGTGCCAGCAGCTTGAGGCGCGGGACAGGGTGGTACGAGCAGTACTTC

D: .
J: TRBJ1-1
V: TRBV4-3
CDR3: CASSRITGTEAFF
DNA: TGCGCCAGCAGCCGCATCACCGGGACAGAAGCTTTCTTT

D: .
J: TRBJ2-5
V: TRBV18
CDR3: CASSPIPSQETQYF
DNA: TGTGCCAGCTCACCAATCCCCAGCCAAGAGACCCAGTACTTC

D: .
J: TRBJ2-7
V: TRBV6-5
CDR3: CASSYSRSGAYEQYF
DNA: TGTGCCAGCAGTTACTCTCGGTCAGGGGCCTACGAGCAGTACTTC

D: .
J: TRBJ1-5
V: TRBV18
CDR3: CASSLEKNQPQHF
DNA: TGTGCCAGCTCACTAGAGAAGAATCAGCCCCAGCATTTT

D: TRBD1
J: TRBJ2-7
V: TRBV5-4
CDR3: CASSQIRQGANEQYF
DNA: TGTGCCAGCAGCCAAATAAGACAGGGAGCGAACGAGCAGTACTTC

D: TRBD1
J: TRBJ1-1
V: TRBV7-9
CDR3: CASSFSGTGKDTEAFF
DNA: TGTGCCAGCAGCTTCTCCGGGACAGGGAAAGACACTGAAGCTTTCTTT

D: TRBD2
J: TRBJ2-2
V: TRBV4-1
CDR3: CASRPRAGGPGTGELFF
DNA: TGCGCCAGCAGGCCCAGGGCGGGAGGGCCGGGGACCGGGGAGCTGTTTTTT

D: TRBD1
J: TRBJ1-2
V: TRBV9
CDR3: CASSVGTGGGYGYTF
DNA: TGTGCCAGCAGCGTCGGGACAGGAGGGGGGTATGGCTACACCTTC

D: TRBD1
J: TRBJ2-1
V: TRBV5-4
CDR3: CASSMGQLKMGEQFF
DNA: TGTGCCAGCAGCATGGGACAGTTGAAAATGGGTGAGCAGTTCTTC

D: .
J: TRBJ2-2
V: TRBV5-4
CDR3: CASSSATSFNTGELFF
DNA: TGTGCCAGCAGCTCTGCAACTAGCTTTAACACCGGGGAGCTGTTTTTT

D: .
J: TRBJ1-5
V: TRBV5-1
CDR3: CASSLTGTGNQPQHF
DNA: TGCGCCAGCAGCTTGACAGGGACCGGCAATCAGCCCCAGCATTTT

D: TRBD1
J: TRBJ1-1
V: TRBV15
CDR3: CATSRDPRTGGTEAFF
DNA: TGTGCCACCAGCAGAGATCCAAGGACAGGGGGCACTGAAGCTTTCTTT

D: .
J: TRBJ2-2
V: TRBV6-5
CDR3: CASRTANTGELFF
DNA: TGTGCCAGCAGGACAGCGAACACCGGGGAGCTGTTTTTT

D: TRBD1
J: TRBJ2-3
V: TRBV7-2
CDR3: CASSLARTGKQYF
DNA: TGTGCCAGCAGCTTAGCGAGGACAGGGAAGCAGTATTTT

D: TRBD1
J: TRBJ1-1
V: TRBV6-6
CDR3: CASTLLDRGTEAFF
DNA: TGTGCCAGCACCCTCCTCGACAGGGGAACTGAAGCTTTCTTT

D: TRBD1
J: TRBJ2-7
V: TRBV15
CDR3: CATSRGIGQGNEQYF
DNA: TGTGCCACCAGCAGGGGAATCGGACAGGGAAACGAGCAGTACTTC

D: .
J: TRBJ2-2
V: TRBV6-1
CDR3: CASSPNTGELFF
DNA: TGTGCCAGCAGTCCAAACACCGGGGAGCTGTTTTTT

D: TRBD2
J: TRBJ2-1
V: TRBV5-6
CDR3: CASSLELAGTHNEQFF
DNA: TGTGCCAGCAGCTTGGAACTAGCGGGAACCCACAATGAGCAGTTCTTC

D: .
J: TRBJ1-5
V: TRBV19
CDR3: CASSIDGGRSEPQHF
DNA: TGTGCCAGTAGTATCGACGGGGGGCGGAGTGAGCCCCAGCATTTT

D: .
J: TRBJ2-7
V: TRBV4-1
CDR3: CASSQDGTPGEQYF
DNA: TGCGCCAGCAGCCAAGATGGCACTCCGGGGGAGCAGTACTTC

D: TRBD1
J: TRBJ1-2
V: TRBV5-1
CDR3: CASSLGQGDYGYTF
DNA: TGCGCCAGCAGCTTGGGACAGGGGGACTATGGCTACACCTTC

D: .
J: TRBJ1-2
V: TRBV4-1
CDR3: CASSRDLTGNGYTF
DNA: TGCGCCAGCAGCCGAGACCTTACAGGGAATGGCTACACCTTC

D: TRBD2
J: TRBJ2-7
V: TRBV30
CDR3: CAWSVLAGYEQYF
DNA: TGTGCCTGGAGTGTTCTAGCGGGTTACGAGCAGTACTTC

D: TRBD1
J: TRBJ1-1
V: TRBV7-2
CDR3: CASSPGGRNTEAFF
DNA: TGTGCCAGCAGCCCAGGGGGTCGGAACACTGAAGCTTTCTTT

D: .
J: TRBJ2-7
V: TRBV18
CDR3: CASSPSRDSYEQYF
DNA: TGTGCCAGCTCACCATCCCGGGACTCCTACGAGCAGTACTTC

D: .
J: TRBJ1-2
V: TRBV7-9
CDR3: CASSLPPGGRLDGYTF
DNA: TGTGCCAGCAGCTTACCCCCGGGGGGGAGGCTTGATGGCTACACCTTC

D: TRBD1
J: TRBJ2-7
V: TRBV5-1
CDR3: CASQATGALYEQYF
DNA: TGCGCCAGCCAAGCAACAGGGGCCCTCTACGAGCAGTACTTC

D: TRBD1
J: TRBJ2-1
V: TRBV18
CDR3: CASSPRTGSDEQFF
DNA: TGTGCCAGCTCACCTAGGACAGGGTCAGATGAGCAGTTCTTC

D: TRBD1
J: TRBJ2-7
V: TRBV29-1
CDR3: CSVTGTGDWEQYF
DNA: TGCAGCGTGACCGGGACAGGGGATTGGGAGCAGTACTTC

D: TRBD1
J: TRBJ1-2
V: TRBV29-1
CDR3: CSVETGGADGYTF
DNA: TGCAGCGTCGAGACAGGGGGGGCGGACGGCTACACCTTC